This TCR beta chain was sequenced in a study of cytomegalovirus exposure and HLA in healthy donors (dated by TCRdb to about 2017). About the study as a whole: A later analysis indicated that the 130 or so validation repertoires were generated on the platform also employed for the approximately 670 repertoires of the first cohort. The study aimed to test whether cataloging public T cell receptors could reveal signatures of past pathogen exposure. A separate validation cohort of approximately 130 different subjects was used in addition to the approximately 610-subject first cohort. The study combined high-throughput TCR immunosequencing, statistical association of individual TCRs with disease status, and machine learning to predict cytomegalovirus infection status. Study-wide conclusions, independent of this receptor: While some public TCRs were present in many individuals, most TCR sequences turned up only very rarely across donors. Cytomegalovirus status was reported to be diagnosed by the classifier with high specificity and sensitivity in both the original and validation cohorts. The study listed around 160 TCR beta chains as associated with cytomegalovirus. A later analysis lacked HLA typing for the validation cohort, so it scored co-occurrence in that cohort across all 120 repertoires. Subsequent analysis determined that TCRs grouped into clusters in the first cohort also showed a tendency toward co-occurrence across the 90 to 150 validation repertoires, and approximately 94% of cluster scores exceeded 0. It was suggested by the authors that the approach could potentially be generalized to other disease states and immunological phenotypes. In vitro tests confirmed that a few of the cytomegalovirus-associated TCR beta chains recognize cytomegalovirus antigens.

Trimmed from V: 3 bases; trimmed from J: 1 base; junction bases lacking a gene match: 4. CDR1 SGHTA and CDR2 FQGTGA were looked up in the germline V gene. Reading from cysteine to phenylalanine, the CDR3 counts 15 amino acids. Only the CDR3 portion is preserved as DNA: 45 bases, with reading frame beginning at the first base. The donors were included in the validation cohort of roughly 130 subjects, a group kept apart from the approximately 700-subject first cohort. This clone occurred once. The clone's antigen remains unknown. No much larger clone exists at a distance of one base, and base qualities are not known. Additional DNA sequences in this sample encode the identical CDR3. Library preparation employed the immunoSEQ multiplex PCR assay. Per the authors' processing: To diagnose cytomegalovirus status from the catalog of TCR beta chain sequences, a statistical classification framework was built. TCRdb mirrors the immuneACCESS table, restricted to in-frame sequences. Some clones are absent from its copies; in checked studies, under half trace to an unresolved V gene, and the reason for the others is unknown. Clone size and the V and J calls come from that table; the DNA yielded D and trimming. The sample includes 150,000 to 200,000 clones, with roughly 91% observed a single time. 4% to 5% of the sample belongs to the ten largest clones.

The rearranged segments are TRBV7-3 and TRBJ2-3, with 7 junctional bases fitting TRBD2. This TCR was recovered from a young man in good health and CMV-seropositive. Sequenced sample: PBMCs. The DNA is TGTGCCAGCAGCTTGTTTACTAGCGGCACAGATACGCAGTATTTT. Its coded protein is CASSLFTSGTDTQYF.